This T cell receptor beta chain was observed in a study of T cells in Graves' hyperthyroidism and ophthalmopathy. Study at large: Any treatment followed the collection of peripheral blood at initial diagnosis.

Lactation, pregnancy, other autoimmune disease or uncontrolled infection led to exclusion of patients. Amplification targeted TCR beta CDR3 regions from RNA transcripts. TCR CDR3 regions were first amplified by RT-PCR with HTBI primers. MiXCR, run by TCRdb on the multiplex PCR reads, gives a single entry per CDR3 protein. The table lists 500,000 to 650,000 distinct CDR3 sequences, about 14% of them singletons. This clonotype has ten or more counts. Germline CDR1 reads SEHNR; CDR2 reads FQNEAQ (reference sequence). The CDR3 length is 15 residues. The V gene lost 1 base and the J gene lost 0 bases, with 10 bases spanning the gap.

Material for sequencing was blood. The chain uses TRBV7-9 and TRBJ2-7; D gene ambiguous. This receptor was identified in a woman aged 45-59 years with Graves' ophthalmopathy. The CDR3 loop is CASSLGPPSSYEQYF. The CDR3, as DNA: TGTGCCAGCAGCTTAGGCCCACCAAGCTCCTACGAGCAGTACTTC.